This TCR beta chain is drawn from a study of blood T cell repertoires in COVID-19. Trimming pared 3 bases from V and 5 bases from J, leaving 7 bases between. In germline, CDR1 is SQVTM, CDR2 ANQGSEA. The CDR3 totals 11 residues. The data were produced by immunoSEQ multiplex PCR, yet TCRdb's version contains in-frame clones alone and is incomplete. Among under 250,000 clones, more than 70% were seen once, and the ten largest hold around 4.5%. This chain joins TRBV29-1 and TRBJ1-2; D uncertain. The source is a man aged 30 to 39 with acute COVID-19. The sample was PBMCs or T cells enriched from blood (not recorded which). The CDR3 loop reads CSVERTYGYTF. The CDR3 DNA sequence: TGCAGCGTTGAGAGAACTTATGGCTACACCTTC.